A single sample is the source of the 28 T cell receptor beta chains below, sequenced in a study of blood T cell repertoires in COVID-19. Using immunoSEQ multiplex PCR, the repertoire was profiled, and TCRdb retains in-frame clones only, with some absent. The table has about 370,000 clones, more than 70% seen once. The sequencing input was peripheral blood. The receptor source for this set is a woman in her twenties or thirties with COVID-19, enrolled during active disease.

V gene TRBV7-9 combines with J gene TRBJ1-2, with D perhaps TRBD1 (6 bases). Trimming cost V 4 bases and J 8 bases, with 20 bases left between them. CDR1 and CDR2 from the germline V gene are SEHNR and FQNEAQ (reference sequence). The CDR3 contains 15 residues. The chain's CDR3 is CASSSFTRGSEGYTF. CDR3 nucleotide sequence: TGTGCCAGCAGCTCCTTCACTAGGGGGAGCGAGGGCTACACCTTC.

This rearrangement joins TRBV6-5 to TRBJ1-6; TRBD1 is a possible D gene (6 bases). In germline, CDR1 is MNHEY, CDR2 SVGAGI. The CDR3 length is 15 residues. Deletions cut 6 bases from V and 7 bases from J, with 16 bases between. As DNA, the CDR3 is TGTGCCAGCAGGAGGGCGGGGGGGCCCAATTCACCCCTCCACTTT. As protein: CASRRAGGPNSPLHF.

The V and J genes are TRBV7-6 and TRBJ2-7; D is unresolved. The CDR3 covers 13 residues. From germline, CDR1 is SGHVS and CDR2 FNYEAQ. With 1 base removed from V and 2 bases from J, the gap between germline ends came to 6 bases. DNA for the CDR3: TGTGCCAGCAGCTTAGGCAGTCCCTACGAGCAGTACTTC. Translation gives CASSLGSPYEQYF.

The chain recombines TRBV7-9 with TRBJ2-4, with 16 bases that match TRBD2. The CDR3 runs to 19 residues. Germline loops: CDR1 SEHNR, CDR2 FQNEAQ (reference sequence). The V gene end was trimmed by 0 bases and the J gene end by 8 bases; junction bases not matched to a gene: 10. DNA for the CDR3: TGTGCCAGCAGCTTAGCGCGTAGGGGACTAGCGGGAGGGCCAGACATTCAGTACTTC. This sequence encodes CASSLARRGLAGGPDIQYF.

The rearrangement joins TRBV24-1 to TRBJ2-7; TRBD1 matches at 7 bases. V was clipped by 3 bases and J by 4 bases; unmatched bases: 14. This CDR3 is 17 amino acids long. Germline loops: CDR1 KGHDR, CDR2 SFDVKD. CDR3 nucleotides: TGTGCCACCAGTGATCCCCGAGACAGGGCGCCTCCTTACGAGCAGTACGTC. This translates into CATSDPRDRAPPYEQYV.

The J gene is TRBJ1-2, the V gene TRBV5-4; D remains unclear. Germline CDR1 is SGHNT and CDR2 is YYREEE (reference sequence). The germline V and J ends were trimmed by 5 bases and 4 bases, with 9 bases remaining between them. The CDR3 loop spans 12 amino acids. The chain's CDR3 is CASSQEGYGYTF. CDR3 nucleotides: TGTGCCAGCAGTCAAGAGGGCTATGGCTACACCTTC.

The chain couples TRBV4-3 to TRBJ1-5; D is unresolved. CDR1 and CDR2 from the germline V gene are LGHNA and YSLEER. The CDR3 length is 15 residues. The germline V and J ends were trimmed by 0 bases and 6 bases, with 12 bases remaining between them. As DNA, the CDR3 is TGCGCCAGCAGCCAAGAAAACGGGAGGAGTCAGCCCCAGCATTTT. Its translation is CASSQENGRSQPQHF.

This chain uses TRBV15 with TRBJ2-3; D is undetermined. The CDR3 contains 16 residues. V was trimmed by 2 bases and J by 0 bases, leaving 12 bases between them. CDR1 is LNHNV and CDR2 is YYDKDF in the germline V gene (reference sequence). The CDR3 region is CATSRSTAVSTDTQYF. The CDR3 DNA reads as TGTGCCACCAGCAGATCCACGGCGGTTAGCACAGATACGCAGTATTTT.

This chain joins TRBV6-2 or TRBV6-3 and TRBJ2-5, with D tentatively TRBD2 (5 bases). The germline V gene has CDR1 MNHEY and CDR2 SVGEGT. V was clipped by 4 bases and J by 5 bases, with 11 bases between them. CDR3 size: 13 residues. The chain's CDR3 is CASSFHGGETQYF. The CDR3 nucleotides are TGTGCCAGCAGTTTTCACGGCGGGGAGACCCAGTACTTC.

This chain joins TRBV7-2 and TRBJ1-1; D is unclear. V shed 5 bases and J shed 5 bases, with 18 bases lying between them. Germline lookup yields CDR1 SGHTA and CDR2 FQGNSA. This CDR3 has 15 residues. The CDR3 coding sequence is TGTGCCAGCAGCAACCCGACCCGAGGGAGGACTGAAGCTTTCTTT. Encoded protein: CASSNPTRGRTEAFF.

The V gene is TRBV10-1, the J gene TRBJ1-1, with a weak D call TRBD1 (5 bases). Trimming cost V 6 bases and J 0 bases, with 20 bases left between them. The CDR3 has 17 amino acids. The V gene's germline CDR1 is WNHNN and CDR2 SYGVQD (reference sequence). The CDR3 reads CASRDVGGKLMNTEAFF. CDR3 nucleotides: TGCGCCAGCAGAGATGTCGGGGGGAAGCTTATGAACACTGAAGCTTTCTTT.

The CDR3 is CASSTSRQRGETQYF. The CDR3 coding sequence is TGTGCCAGCAGTACCTCTCGGCAGCGTGGGGAGACCCAGTACTTC. The chain has TRBV6-6 and TRBJ2-5; D ambiguous. V was shortened by 5 bases and J by 5 bases, with 18 bases between the two germline ends. This CDR3 region has 15 residues. From germline, CDR1 is MNHNY and CDR2 SVGAGI (reference sequence).

The gene calls are TRBV25-1 and TRBJ2-1; the D gene is possibly TRBD1 (6 bases). The germline V gene encodes CDR1 MGHDK and CDR2 SYGVNS. This CDR3 is 12 amino acids long. V shed 5 bases and J shed 5 bases, with 7 bases lying between them. CDR3 sequence: CASSRGNNEQFF. In DNA, the CDR3 is TGTGCCAGCAGTAGGGGGAACAATGAGCAGTTCTTC.

V is TRBV18 and J is TRBJ2-7, with a weak D call TRBD2 (5 bases). Germline CDR1 KGHSH, CDR2 LQKENI. The CDR3 covers 14 residues. V lost 2 bases and J 6 bases, leaving 14 bases between the germline ends. CDR3: CASSPYRDGGEQYV. The CDR3 DNA follows: TGTGCCAGCTCACCATACCGGGATGGTGGCGAGCAGTACGTC.

This clone was observed once. This sequence joins TRBV19 and TRBJ2-5; 13 bases align to TRBD2. The trim removed 10 bases at V and 5 bases at J, leaving 10 bases unmatched. The CDR3 is 15 amino acids. Looked up from germline, CDR1 is LNHDA and CDR2 is SQIVND (reference sequence). The CDR3 region has the DNA TGTGCCACTGCCGTGGGACTAGCGGGGTTTGAGACCCAGTACTTC. It encodes CATAVGLAGFETQYF.

V usage is TRBV10-3 and J usage is TRBJ1-2, with 7 bases aligning to TRBD1. CDR3 length: 13 amino acids. Trimming cost V 6 bases and J 3 bases; bases outside gene matches: 4. Germline loops: CDR1 ENHRY, CDR2 SYGVKD. The chain's CDR3 is CAIRPGTDYGYTF. The CDR3 DNA reads TGTGCCATCAGACCCGGGACAGACTATGGCTACACCTTC.

This chain joins TRBV30 and TRBJ2-3, with 14 nucleotides matching TRBD2. Germline CDR1 and CDR2: GTSNPN and SVGIG (reference sequence). J gave up 1 base and V 8 bases, and 8 bases lay outside the gene matches. This CDR3 spans 16 amino acids. Written as DNA, the CDR3 is TGTGCCGGGACTAGCGGGAGAGGAGGGGGCACAGATACGCAGTATTTT. As protein: CAGTSGRGGGTDTQYF.

The chain is built from TRBV7-9 and TRBJ1-6; 10 positions match TRBD1. CDR3 length: 18 amino acids. The V and J ends lost 6 bases and 0 bases, in that order; junction bases with no gene match: 8. The germline gives CDR1 SEHNR, CDR2 FQNEAQ (reference sequence). The CDR3 sequence is CASSGTGASSSYNSPLHF. The DNA of the CDR3 is TGTGCCAGCAGTGGGACAGGGGCTTCGAGCTCCTATAATTCACCCCTCCACTTT.

This rearrangement joins TRBV3-1 (or the pseudogene TRBV3-2) to TRBJ1-6; D ambiguous. This CDR3 contains 15 residues. Per germline, CDR1 LGHDT and CDR2 YNNKEL (reference sequence). V was clipped by 4 bases and J by 7 bases, with 14 bases between them. The CDR3 DNA is TGTGCCAGCAGCCGACATGGGTGGAGGAATTCACCCCTCCACTTT. Translation gives CASSRHGWRNSPLHF.

The V gene is TRBV12-3 or TRBV12-4, the J gene TRBJ1-1, with TRBD1 matching over 8 bases. The CDR3 is 13 amino acids. The V and J ends lost 5 bases and 4 bases, in that order; junction bases with no gene match: 3. CDR3 residues: CASSPGQGTEAFF. CDR3 nucleotides: TGTGCCAGCAGTCCAGGACAGGGCACTGAAGCTTTCTTT.

This chain connects TRBV5-1 to TRBJ1-2; 7 bases fit TRBD1. CDR1 and CDR2 (germline): SGHRS, YFSETQ. V was pared by 7 bases and J by 7 bases, with 10 bases of the junction left unmatched. The CDR3 loop spans 13 amino acids. The DNA of the CDR3 is TGCGCCAGCTCAACGGGACAGACATTTGGCTACACCTTC. It specifies CASSTGQTFGYTF.

V and J are TRBV6-2 or TRBV6-3 and TRBJ2-3; 9 bases match TRBD2. Looked up from germline, CDR1 is MNHEY and CDR2 is SVGEGT. V lost 6 bases and J lost 6; bases outside the gene matches: 7. The CDR3 totals 14 residues. The CDR3 here is CASSLGLASDTQYF. The CDR3 nucleotides are TGTGCCAGCAGCCTGGGACTAGCATCCGATACGCAGTATTTT.

The chain links TRBV7-2 to TRBJ2-2, with D possibly being TRBD2 (7 bases). Germline V lookup: CDR1 SGHTA, CDR2 FQGNSA. The germline V and J ends were trimmed by 4 bases and 5 bases, with 17 bases remaining between them. This CDR3 comprises 16 residues. The CDR3 sequence: CASSWGGGSVTGELFF. The CDR3 DNA is TGTGCCAGCAGCTGGGGGGGCGGGAGTGTTACCGGGGAGCTGTTTTTT.

The V call is TRBV6-9, the J call TRBJ2-7; the match to TRBD1 covers 10 bases. The germline gives CDR1 MNHGY, CDR2 SVAAGI. With 3 bases clipped from V and 4 bases from J, the junction kept 9 bases outside the gene matches. The CDR3 contains 16 residues. The CDR3 loop reads CASSYPPGQGWYEQYV. CDR3 nucleotides: TGTGCCAGCAGTTACCCTCCGGGACAGGGGTGGTACGAGCAGTACGTC.

V gene TRBV11-2 combines with J gene TRBJ2-7; TRBD2 is a possible D gene (5 bases). CDR1 and CDR2 (germline): SGHAT, FQNNGV. The germline V and J ends were trimmed by 6 bases and 6 bases, with 15 bases remaining between them. The CDR3 loop spans 13 amino acids. CDR3 sequence reads: CASRRDVRGEQYF. The CDR3 coding sequence is TGTGCCAGCAGGAGGGATGTCAGAGGCGAGCAGTACTTC.

The chain combines TRBV19 with TRBJ2-1, with D possibly being TRBD2 (6 bases). V lost 5 bases, J lost 3 bases, and 11 bases lay in between. The germline V gene has CDR1 LNHDA and CDR2 SQIVND (reference sequence). CDR3 length: 14 residues. CDR3 DNA: TGTGCCAGTAGTCCCCGGGACTTCTACAATGAGCAGTTCTTC. This gives the protein CASSPRDFYNEQFF.

The chain carries TRBV24-1 and TRBJ2-2, with a possible D match to TRBD1 (5 bases). In germline, CDR1 is KGHDR, CDR2 SFDVKD. The CDR3 consists of 15 residues. The V gene lost 4 bases and the J gene lost 2 bases, with 10 bases spanning the gap. CDR3 in DNA: TGTGCCACCAGTGACCCCCAGGGAAACACCGGGGAGCTGTTTTTT. The encoded protein is CATSDPQGNTGELFF.

The rearrangement joins TRBV2 to TRBJ1-5; D may be TRBD1 (5 bases). V was clipped by 2 bases and J by 5 bases, with 13 bases between them. Germline V lookup: CDR1 SNHLY, CDR2 FYNNEI. The CDR3 consists of 15 residues. The CDR3, as DNA: TGTGCCAGCAGTGAACAGCCAGGGCCCTATCAGCCCCAGCATTTT. Translated: CASSEQPGPYQPQHF.